These 2 T cell receptor beta chains were sequenced from one sample in a study of glioma-infiltrating T cells. The iRepertoire nested amplicon-rescue multiplex PCR amplified TCR alpha and beta CDR3s from RNA. TCRdb reanalysed the multiplex PCR reads using MiXCR and keeps one entry per CDR3 protein. The profile shows roughly 120,000 distinct CDR3 sequences, 20% to 25% of them singletons. The sample was glioma tissue, nonneoplastic brain tissue, or PBMCs (not recorded which). These receptors all come from a human donor with low-grade glioma or glioblastoma, undergoing nonglioma brain surgery, or in good health (not recorded which).

The genes are TRBV4-3 and TRBJ2-3, with TRBD1 identical over 8 bases. Germline V gene data show CDR1 as LGHNA and CDR2 as YSLEER. The CDR3 is 15 residues long. V trimming: 4 bases; J trimming: 2 bases; junction bases outside the gene matches: 5. The CDR3, as DNA: TGCGCCAGCAGCCTTGGACAGGGCATCACAGATACGCAGTATTTT. It translates to CASSLGQGITDTQYF.

This clonotype was recorded many times. This chain joins TRBV20-1 and TRBJ2-1; no clear D. With 1 base removed from V and 6 bases from J, the gap between germline ends came to 7 bases. Germline CDR1 DFQATT, CDR2 SNEGSKA (reference sequence). This CDR3 is built from 12 residues. CDR3 protein: CSARVVVNEQFF. The CDR3, as DNA: TGCAGTGCTAGAGTGGTGGTCAATGAGCAGTTCTTC.